The source of this T cell receptor (beta chain) is a study of control samples from healthy donors and cancer patients. Trimming took off 6 bases at V and 1 base at J, with 6 bases between the two ends. The CDR3 runs to 12 residues. CDR1 MNHEY and CDR2 SVGAGI come from the germline V gene. Measured with immunoSEQ multiplex PCR; TCRdb has only the in-frame clones, and not every one. Here the sample spans approximately 150,000 clones, over 85% being singletons. This chain connects TRBV6-5 to TRBJ2-5; D unclear. Sample: PBMCs. The receptor was isolated from a man aged 50-59 years with head and neck cancer. CDR3 protein: CASRAPQETQYF. CDR3 DNA sequence: TGTGCCAGCAGGGCCCCCCAAGAGACCCAGTACTTC.